What follows are 5 T cell receptor beta chains derived from one specimen sequenced in a study of CD8 T cells in Susac syndrome. Reverse transcription of about 0.45 to 1 ug RNA was performed with random hexamers. TCRdb reprocessed the immunoSEQ multiplex PCR reads with MiXCR, giving one entry per CDR3 protein. The sample yields 150,000 to 200,000 distinct CDR3 sequences, approximately 94% seen once. Sequenced: CD4+ T cells from PBMCs. The source is a human donor with Susac syndrome.

The V gene is TRBV29-1, the J gene TRBJ2-5; TRBD2 matches 10 bases. The CDR3 spans 13 residues. The V gene end was trimmed by 4 bases and the J gene end by 4 bases; junction bases not matched to a gene: 3. Germline CDR1 reads SQVTM; CDR2 reads ANQGSEA. This CDR3 reads CSVGSGGGETQYF. CDR3 bases: TGCAGCGTTGGAAGCGGGGGGGGAGAGACCCAGTACTTC. The entire variable domain, with the rest obtained from reference TRBV29-1 and TRBJ2-5, is as follows: SAVISQKPSRDICQRGTSLTIQCQVDSQVTMMFWYRQQPGQSLTLIATANQGSEATYESGFVIDKFPISRPNLTFSTLTVSNMSPEDSSIYLCSVGSGGGETQYFGPGTRLLVL.

The gene calls are TRBV14 and TRBJ2-2, with D uncertain. Germline V lookup: CDR1 SGHDN, CDR2 FVKESK. There are 14 residues in the CDR3. Trimming shortened V by 3 bases and J by 4 bases, and 9 bases separated the two germline ends. CDR3 in amino acids: CASSHVGSTGELFF. CDR3 in DNA: TGTGCCAGCAGCCACGTCGGGTCCACCGGGGAGCTGTTTTTT.

The chain recombines TRBV29-1 with TRBJ2-1; the match to TRBD2 covers 8 bases. CDR3 size: 14 residues. V gave up 7 bases and J gave up 3 bases; unmatched junction bases: 8. The germline CDR1 and CDR2 sequences are SQVTM and ANQGSEA. The CDR3 loop reads CSATGGAVYNEQFF. CDR3 DNA: TGCAGCGCCACCGGGGGGGCCGTCTACAATGAGCAGTTCTTC.

The V gene is TRBV7-2, the J gene TRBJ2-5, with TRBD1 matching 7 bases. Germline V lookup: CDR1 SGHTA, CDR2 FQGNSA. This CDR3 is built from 14 residues. J lost 4 bases, V lost 3 bases, and 5 bases had no gene match. The CDR3 spells CASSFGTASETQYF. The CDR3 bases are TGTGCCAGCAGCTTCGGGACAGCATCAGAGACCCAGTACTTC.

The chain employs TRBV20-1 and TRBJ2-1; D call uncertain. This CDR3 comprises 13 residues. The V gene's germline CDR1 is DFQATT and CDR2 SNEGSKA (reference sequence). V was trimmed by 5 bases and J by 7 bases, leaving 15 bases between them. The CDR3 DNA follows: TGCAGTGCTTCCCCGTGGAGTGAGAATGAGCAGTTCTTC. Its translation is CSASPWSENEQFF.